These 27 T cell receptor beta chains were sequenced from one sample in a study of blood T cells in healthy people across ages. Sample-barcoded 5' priming and a J-beta primer mix drove a second PCR of about 7 to 11 cycles. TCRdb reprocessed the 5' RACE reads with MiXCR, giving one entry per CDR3 protein. Of fewer than 800,000 distinct CDR3 sequences in the sample, about 30% were seen once. Input material: blood. These receptors all come from a woman of 80 years or more in good health.

There are many counts of this clonotype. This chain connects TRBV7-3 to TRBJ2-6, with a possible D match to TRBD2 (6 bases). The CDR3 is 18 residues long. V lost 4 bases, J lost 2 bases, and 18 bases lay in between. The V gene's germline CDR1 is SGHTA and CDR2 FQGTGA. Written as DNA, the CDR3 is TGTGCCAGCAGCTCCCGGACTACTTTCCCCCCTGGGGCCAACGTCCTGACTTTC. Translated: CASSSRTTFPPGANVLTF. Full variable domain (outside the CDR3, taken from reference TRBV7-3 and TRBJ2-6): GAGVSQTPSNKVTEKGKYVELRCDPISGHTALYWYRQSLGQGPEFLIYFQGTGAADDSGLPNDRFFAVRPEGSVSTLKIQRTERGDSAVYLCASSSRTTFPPGANVLTFGAGSRLTVL.

This chain uses TRBV7-9 with TRBJ2-3; 8 bases fit TRBD2. Germline V CDR1 and CDR2: SEHNR, FQNEAQ (reference sequence). V was pared by 5 bases and J by 4 bases, with 8 bases of the junction left unmatched. The CDR3 totals 15 residues. The CDR3 region has the DNA TGTGCCAGCAGCATGAGAGCGGGAGTGGCAGATACGCAGTATTTT. Translated: CASSMRAGVADTQYF.

This clonotype was detected only a few times. This may arise from a read error, as a much more abundant clone is one base away. This chain links TRBV6-1 with TRBJ2-3; 10 nucleotides align to TRBD1. Trimming took 5 bases from V and 3 from J; bases not matched to a gene: 14. The CDR3 has 18 residues. Germline CDR1 MNHNS, CDR2 SASEGT. In nucleotides, the CDR3 is TGTGCCAGCAGTAAACAGGACAGGGGGAGGGCTCGGACAGATACGCAGTATTTT. The encoded protein is CASSKQDRGRARTDTQYF.

This clonotype was observed at least ten times. This chain joins TRBV7-2 and TRBJ2-3, with D unclear. CDR1 and CDR2 (germline): SGHTA, FQGNSA. V lost 0 bases and J lost 5, with 9 bases in between. This CDR3 is built from 14 residues. Here the CDR3 reads CASSLASLGDTQYF. DNA of the CDR3: TGTGCCAGCAGCTTAGCTAGCTTGGGAGATACGCAGTATTTT.

The sample holds many counts of this clonotype. V is TRBV20-1 and J is TRBJ2-6; D gene unclear. This CDR3 spans 14 amino acids. Trimming removed 5 bases at V and 0 bases at J, with 8 bases between. Germline V lookup: CDR1 DFQATT, CDR2 SNEGSKA (reference sequence). The CDR3 protein is CSAPKPSGANVLTF. CDR3 sequence (DNA): TGCAGTGCTCCGAAGCCCTCTGGGGCCAACGTCCTGACTTTC.

The rearrangement joins TRBV20-1 to TRBJ1-2; tentatively, D is TRBD1 (6 bases). Trimming removed 2 bases at V and 8 bases at J, with 12 bases between. CDR3 length equals 12 residues. Germline loops: CDR1 DFQATT, CDR2 SNEGSKA (reference sequence). The chain's CDR3 is CSARRRGVGYTF. CDR3 coding DNA: TGCAGTGCTAGAAGAAGGGGGGTAGGCTACACCTTC.

This clonotype was recorded many times. The V call is TRBV6-2 or TRBV6-3, the J call TRBJ2-7; no clear D gene. Germline CDR1 reads MNHEY; CDR2 reads SVGEGT. This CDR3 is built from 15 residues. Trimming took 5 bases from V and 7 from J, leaving 21 bases between them. The CDR3 spells CASSPYSGLRREQYF. CDR3 DNA sequence: TGTGCCAGCAGTCCTTACTCCGGGTTGAGAAGGGAGCAGTACTTC.

The genes are TRBV6-2 or TRBV6-3 and TRBJ1-5; the match to TRBD1 covers 7 bases. From germline, CDR1 is MNHEY and CDR2 SVGEGT. This CDR3 is built from 13 residues. J gave up 3 bases and V 6 bases, and 2 bases lay outside the gene matches. The CDR3 nucleotides read TGTGCCAGCAGAGGACAGGCCAATCAGCCCCAGCATTTT. Translated: CASRGQANQPQHF.

For this clonotype: Possible read error: a much larger clone is one base away. V and J are TRBV27 and TRBJ1-1; 9 bases fit TRBD1. CDR1 and CDR2 (germline): MNHEY, SMNVEV (reference sequence). The CDR3 has 15 residues. The CDR3 region has the DNA TGTGCCTGCAGAACAGGGGGCGCAGGGACCACTGAAGCTTTCTTT. Translating gives CACRTGGAGTTEAFF.

This clonotype was found many times. The chain combines TRBV6-4 with TRBJ2-7, with D maybe TRBD1 (5 bases). The length of the CDR3 is 12 residues. Germline assignment: CDR1 MRHNA and CDR2 SNTAGT. The CDR3 nucleotides are TGTTCTATTAACCCAGGGACCTACGAGCAGTACTTC. This codes for CSINPGTYEQYF.

The V and J genes are TRBV12-3 or TRBV12-4 and TRBJ1-2; a weak D match, TRBD1 (5 bases). V was trimmed by 6 bases and J by 1 base, leaving 15 bases between them. The CDR3 spans 15 residues. The CDR3 nucleotides read TGTGCCAGCAGCTCCAGACAGATGATTAACTATGGCTACACCTTC. Translating gives CASSSRQMINYGYTF.

This clonotype was detected ten times or more. The chain has TRBV12-3 or TRBV12-4 and TRBJ2-7, with D possibly called TRBD1 or TRBD2 (5 bases each). The CDR3 contains 14 residues. The ends were cut back, 6 bases at V and 2 bases at J, with 14 bases in the middle. CDR3 sequence reads: CASRLWDRPYEQYF. The CDR3 DNA sequence: TGTGCCAGCAGACTCTGGGACCGACCCTACGAGCAGTACTTC.

This clonotype has ten or more counts. The chain joins TRBV30 to TRBJ2-7, with 11 positions matching TRBD1. J gave up 6 bases and V 1 base, and 2 bases lay outside the gene matches. Germline CDR1 and CDR2: GTSNPN and SVGIG (reference sequence). The CDR3 sequence is 13 residues long. The chain's CDR3 is CAWSGTGGSEQYF. CDR3 in DNA: TGTGCCTGGAGTGGGACAGGGGGCTCCGAGCAGTACTTC.

A word on this clonotype: This sequence may be a read error, since a much larger clone differs from it by one base. The chain couples TRBV4-2 to TRBJ2-1; the D call may be TRBD1 or TRBD2 (6 bases each). Germline V gene data show CDR1 as LGHNA and CDR2 as YNFKEQ. This CDR3 has 17 residues. The CDR3 sequence: CTSSQETVGGRDNEQFF. CDR3 bases: TGTACCAGCAGCCAAGAAACTGTAGGGGGGCGAGACAATGAGCAGTTCTTC.

This clonotype was observed a handful of times. A much larger clone lies a single base off, so this may be a read error. The gene calls are TRBV2 and TRBJ2-5; tentatively, D is TRBD1 (5 bases). Between the trimmed V and J ends, which lost 11 bases and 1 base, there was a span of 14 bases. CDR3 length: 13 residues. From germline, CDR1 is SNHLY and CDR2 FYNNEI. DNA of the CDR3: TGTGCCGGCATTCTAGGGGCCCAAGAGACCCAGTACTTC. The encoded protein is CAGILGAQETQYF. The full variable domain, in which reference TRBV2 and TRBJ2-5 provide the parts outside the CDR3, is EPEVTQTPSHQVTQMGQEVILRCVPISNHLYFYWYRQILGQKVEFLVSFYNNEISEKSEIFDDQFSVERPDGSNFTLKIRSTKLEDSAMYFCAGILGAQETQYFGPGTRLLVL.

This sequence joins TRBV20-1 and TRBJ2-7; D is possibly TRBD2 (6 bases). V shed 3 bases and J shed 10 bases, with 22 bases lying between them. Germline CDR1 DFQATT, CDR2 SNEGSKA (reference sequence). CDR3 length equals 14 residues. The CDR3 DNA reads TGCAGTGCTAGGATGTCGGAGGGTAGGAGGTCCCAGTACTTC. Protein sequence: CSARMSEGRRSQYF.

This clonotype was seen a handful of times. The chain joins TRBV20-1 to TRBJ2-5; 14 bases line up with TRBD2. CDR3 size: 14 residues. Germline trimming cut 5 bases from V and 4 bases from J; bases unmatched to any gene: 3. Germline assignment: CDR1 DFQATT and CDR2 SNEGSKA (reference sequence). The chain's CDR3 is CSASTSGGVETQYF. Here the CDR3 DNA reads TGCAGTGCTTCGACTAGCGGGGGGGTAGAGACCCAGTACTTC.

This clonotype has at least ten counts. This sequence joins TRBV4-1 and TRBJ2-4, with D uncertain. CDR3 size: 16 residues. V lost 1 base and J lost 0, with 10 bases in between. In germline, CDR1 is MGHRA, CDR2 YSYEKL. CDR3 sequence reads: CASSQVGVEAKNIQYF. The CDR3 DNA reads TGCGCCAGCAGCCAAGTAGGCGTAGAAGCCAAAAACATTCAGTACTTC.

This clonotype has at least ten counts. The genes are TRBV4-1 and TRBJ1-4, with TRBD1 matching 7 bases. The CDR3 covers 20 residues. The germline V gene encodes CDR1 MGHRA and CDR2 YSYEKL. After removal of 3 bases from V and 0 bases from J, the junction contained 16 bases not matched to a gene. The chain's CDR3 is CASSQIRQTEGAATNEKLFF. The CDR3 bases are TGCGCCAGCAGCCAGATCAGACAGACGGAGGGGGCCGCAACTAATGAAAAACTGTTTTTT.

This clonotype was picked up a small number of times. The chain employs TRBV6-1 and TRBJ2-6; D remains ambiguous. V lost 9 bases to trimming and J lost 6 bases, with 21 bases between them. Germline V gene sequence: CDR1 MNHNS, CDR2 SASEGT. The CDR3 totals 16 residues. The CDR3 DNA reads TGTGCCAGTGTCCCACGAAGGTCAGACGTGGCCAACGTCCTGACTTTC. The encoded protein is CASVPRRSDVANVLTF.

This clonotype was seen ten or more times. The genes are TRBV28 and TRBJ2-7; 8 bases match TRBD1. This CDR3 contains 14 residues. Trimming took 4 bases from V and 3 from J; bases not matched to a gene: 5. The germline CDR1 and CDR2 sequences are MDHEN and SYDVKM. The CDR3 coding sequence is TGTGCCAGCAGTTCCAGGACAGGGAACTACGAGCAGTACTTC. This gives the protein CASSSRTGNYEQYF.

The chain recombines TRBV9 with TRBJ2-1; no definite D call. The germline V and J ends were trimmed by 0 bases and 8 bases, with 15 bases remaining between them. The germline V gene has CDR1 SGDLS and CDR2 YYNGEE. The CDR3 covers 15 residues. The CDR3 bases are TGTGCCAGCAGCGTAGCCAGCCTAGGTCTATATGAGCAGTTCTTC. Encoded protein: CASSVASLGLYEQFF.

This clonotype has ten or more counts. The chain carries TRBV29-1 and TRBJ2-3; 7 bases align to TRBD2. The CDR3 is made up of 13 amino acids. CDR1 is SQVTM and CDR2 is ANQGSEA in the germline V gene. Trimming took 8 bases from V and 8 from J; bases not matched to a gene: 13. Here the CDR3 DNA reads TGCAGCACCTTGTCCTCGACGGGAGGTACGCAGTATTTT. This codes for CSTLSSTGGTQYF.

This clonotype came up once. A much larger clone differs by one base, so this may be a read error. The chain couples TRBV7-2 to TRBJ1-2; D is uncertain. With 5 bases removed from V and 5 bases from J, the gap between germline ends came to 12 bases. Germline V gene lookup returns CDR1 SGHTA and CDR2 FQGNSA. This CDR3 has 13 residues. The CDR3 region has the DNA TGTGCCAGCAGCCCCCGATTGGGGTATGGCTACACCTTC. Translated: CASSPRLGYGYTF.

In its sample, this clonotype was seen many times. The rearrangement uses TRBV10-3 and TRBJ2-2; D might be TRBD2 (5 bases). Germline V gene lookup returns CDR1 ENHRY and CDR2 SYGVKD. The CDR3 spans 17 residues. V was cut by 1 base and J by 4 bases, with 16 bases left in between. DNA of the CDR3: TGTGCCATCAGTGAGTACGGAGGCGCCGCGGTCACCGGGGAGCTGTTTTTT. This codes for CAISEYGGAAVTGELFF.

A note on this clonotype: The junction departs from the called germline gene at one end, perhaps through a read error. The chain carries TRBV27 and TRBJ1-2; 9 bases are shared with TRBD1. Germline assignment: CDR1 MNHEY and CDR2 SMNVEV (reference sequence). The CDR3 length is 15 residues. CDR3: CGSNSHRGPGYGYTF. CDR3 in DNA: TGTGGCAGCAATTCCCACAGGGGGCCCGGCTATGGCTACACCTTC.

V usage is TRBV19 and J usage is TRBJ2-1, with 11 bases aligning to TRBD2. V shed 7 bases and J 3 bases; nucleotides not matched to a gene: 5. Germline assignment: CDR1 LNHDA and CDR2 SQIVND (reference sequence). The CDR3 covers 15 residues. The CDR3 region has the DNA TGTGCCAGTAAGCTAGCGGGGGGCTACTACAATGAGCAGTTCTTC. Its protein product is CASKLAGGYYNEQFF.